Each of the 18 T cell receptor beta chains below was sequenced from the same sample in a study of CD8+CD57+ T cells in acquired aplastic anemia listed by TCRdb under 2018. Instrument on record: Illumina HiSeq 2000. Genomic DNA served as template for TCR beta VDJ combination and CDR3 sequence profiling. TCRdb reworked the public reads: Q25 trimming with fastp, MiXCR clone assembly, productive beta chains retained. Every entry covers one CDR3 protein and lists the most common genes and DNA from its rows. Recorded for this sample are about 120,000 distinct CDR3 sequences; roughly 40% of them occurred a single time. The ten largest clonotypes hold approximately 2.6% of the sample. The patients picked for sequencing were ones in whom flow cytometry had shown an expansion of CD8+CD57+ cells. The specimen was sorted CD4+, CD8+, or CD8+CD57+ T cells (not recorded which) from PBMCs. Receptor source: a human donor with aplastic anemia.

The V gene is TRBV10-3, the J gene TRBJ2-7; TRBD2 is a possible D gene (7 bases). This CDR3 spans 13 amino acids. Germline values: CDR1 ENHRY, CDR2 SYGVKD. V was shortened by 8 bases and J by 1 base, with 12 bases between the two germline ends. The CDR3 coding sequence is TGTGCCATCGCGGGGGACACTTCCTACGAGCAGTACTTC. Its protein product is CAIAGDTSYEQYF.

The chain has TRBV6-1 and TRBJ2-6, with D unclear. The CDR3 spans 15 residues. Trimming stripped 5 bases from V and 2 bases from J, with 10 bases between. CDR1 and CDR2 (germline): MNHNS, SASEGT. The chain's CDR3 is CASSPGRTGANVLTF. The CDR3 DNA sequence: TGTGCCAGCAGTCCCGGGCGAACTGGGGCCAACGTCCTGACTTTC.

At least ten counts were recorded for this clonotype. This may be a read error, as it is one base from a much larger clone. The chain joins TRBV19 to TRBJ1-6, with 7 bases aligning to TRBD1. The CDR3 is made up of 14 amino acids. Germline V CDR1 and CDR2: LNHDA, SQIVND (reference sequence). CDR3 nucleotide sequence: TGTGCCAGTAGTTTAAACAGGGGAGGATCACCCCCCCACTTT. It encodes CASSLNRGGSPPHF. Looking up the rest from reference TRBV19 and TRBJ1-6 gives the full variable domain: DGGITQSPKYLFRKEGQNVTLSCEQNLNHDAMYWYRQDPGQGLRLIYYSQIVNDFQKGDIAEGYSVSREKKESFPLTVTSAQKNPTAFYLCASSLNRGGSPPHFGNGTRLTVT.

The chain joins TRBV5-1 to TRBJ2-5; D is uncertain. V lost 0 bases and J lost 3, with 9 bases in between. CDR3 length: 14 amino acids. Per germline, CDR1 SGHRS and CDR2 YFSETQ. This CDR3 is CASSLAGAEETQYF. The DNA of the CDR3 is TGCGCCAGCAGCTTGGCCGGTGCAGAAGAGACCCAGTACTTC.

The chain is built from TRBV10-3 and TRBJ2-5; TRBD2 matches at 11 bases. The CDR3 is 16 residues long. Losses at the gene ends were 6 bases for V and 1 base for J; bases not matched to a gene: 7. CDR1 is ENHRY, CDR2 SYGVKD, per germline. CDR3 sequence: CAIRTSGAVGQETQYF. As DNA, the CDR3 is TGTGCCATCAGGACTAGCGGGGCCGTTGGCCAAGAGACCCAGTACTTC.

This clonotype came up a few times. V and J are TRBV30 and TRBJ2-5; D might be TRBD2 (5 bases). The CDR3 consists of 15 residues. CDR1 is GTSNPN, CDR2 SVGIG, per germline (reference sequence). With 3 bases removed from V and 6 bases from J, the gap between germline ends came to 20 bases. CDR3 DNA: TGTGCCTGGAGCAAACGGGCCGGACTGTCGAAGACCCAGTACTTC. Protein sequence: CAWSKRAGLSKTQYF.

In this sample, this clonotype turned up many times. The rearrangement links TRBV12-3 or TRBV12-4 to TRBJ1-5; D gene unclear. Trimming pared 4 bases from V and 7 bases from J, leaving 11 bases between. This CDR3 has 13 amino acids. CDR3 coding DNA: TGTGCCAGCAGTTCCCGGGCCCAGCAGCCCCAGCATTTT. Its protein is CASSSRAQQPQHF.

The chain carries TRBV2 and TRBJ1-2; D possibly corresponds to TRBD1 (6 bases). The CDR3 contains 15 residues. The ends were cut back, 5 bases at V and 1 base at J, with 14 bases in the middle. Germline assignment: CDR1 SNHLY and CDR2 FYNNEI. CDR3: CASSSGALDNYGYTF. The DNA for the CDR3 is TGTGCCAGCAGTTCAGGGGCGTTGGATAACTATGGCTACACCTTC.

The chain joins TRBV25-1 to TRBJ2-7; the D gene is possibly TRBD1 (6 bases). The CDR3 has 17 amino acids. Germline V lookup: CDR1 MGHDK, CDR2 SYGVNS. V lost 5 bases, J lost 0 bases, and 20 bases lay in between. The CDR3 is CASSFLTGEDISYEQYF. The CDR3 nucleotides read TGTGCCAGCAGTTTCCTGACAGGAGAAGATATCTCCTACGAGCAGTACTTC.

This sequence joins TRBV6-1 and TRBJ2-5, with TRBD1 matching 9 bases. CDR1 and CDR2 from the germline V gene are MNHNS and SASEGT. The CDR3 is 14 amino acids. V shed 6 bases, J shed 5 bases, and the junction held 7 bases outside the gene matches. The CDR3 sequence: CASRLRGQGETQYF. The CDR3 nucleotides are TGTGCCAGCAGGCTCCGAGGACAGGGGGAGACCCAGTACTTC.

The rearrangement joins TRBV24-1 to TRBJ2-2; D possibly corresponds to TRBD2 (6 bases). V lost 4 bases and J lost 1, with 15 bases in between. Looked up from germline, CDR1 is KGHDR and CDR2 is SFDVKD. CDR3 length: 17 amino acids. The CDR3 nucleotides are TGTGCCACCAGTGAACTAAGGAACGGGGGGAACACCGGGGAGCTGTTTTTT. Encoded protein: CATSELRNGGNTGELFF.

V is TRBV28 and J is TRBJ1-4, with D unclear. Germline CDR1 and CDR2: MDHEN and SYDVKM. The length of the CDR3 is 12 residues. The germline V and J ends were trimmed by 3 bases and 8 bases, with 7 bases remaining between them. DNA for the CDR3: TGTGCCAGCAGTTTGCTCCAAGAAAAACTGTTTTTT. This translates into CASSLLQEKLFF.

The chain carries TRBV20-1 and TRBJ2-3, with 9 positions matching TRBD2. This CDR3 comprises 15 residues. Unmatched junction bases numbered 7, after V lost 4 bases and J lost 2 bases. Germline CDR1 reads DFQATT; CDR2 reads SNEGSKA (reference sequence). The CDR3 region is CSATILAGPTDTQYF. DNA of the CDR3: TGCAGTGCTACCATCCTAGCGGGGCCCACAGATACGCAGTATTTT.

This clonotype was seen ten or more times. V and J are TRBV14 and TRBJ2-3; 12 positions match TRBD2. Per the germline V gene, CDR1 is SGHDN and CDR2 is FVKESK. The J segment lost 0 bases and the V segment lost 4 bases, leaving 14 bases of the junction unmatched. The CDR3 is 20 residues long. The CDR3 sequence: CASSRVRGLAGRTSTDTQYF. The CDR3 DNA sequence: TGTGCCAGCAGCCGCGTCAGAGGACTAGCGGGGCGAACTAGCACAGATACGCAGTATTTT. The complete variable domain, with remaining parts taken from reference TRBV14 and TRBJ2-3, reads EAGVTQFPSHSVIEKGQTVTLRCDPISGHDNLYWYRRVMGKEIKFLLHFVKESKQDESGMPNNRFLAERTGGTYSTLKVQPAELEDSGVYFCASSRVRGLAGRTSTDTQYFGPGTRLTVL.

This clonotype has at least ten counts. CDR3 protein: CASSYIRTGGGETQYF. As DNA, the CDR3 is TGTGCCAGCAGTTACATCAGGACAGGGGGCGGGGAGACCCAGTACTTC. The chain carries TRBV6-5 and TRBJ2-5; 11 bases align to TRBD1. The CDR3 is 16 amino acids. The germline CDR1 and CDR2 sequences are MNHEY and SVGAGI. With 2 bases clipped from V and 5 bases from J, the junction kept 7 bases outside the gene matches.

This sequence joins TRBV14 and TRBJ1-1; no reliable D call. The CDR3 has 10 residues. Germline V gene data show CDR1 as SGHDN and CDR2 as FVKESK. V was clipped by 11 bases and J by 3 bases, with 7 bases between them. The CDR3: CAPQYTEAFF. The DNA of the CDR3 is TGTGCCCCTCAGTACACTGAAGCTTTCTTT.

The sample holds a few counts of this clonotype. The chain links TRBV15 to TRBJ2-7; a weak D match, TRBD2 (6 bases). The CDR3 consists of 13 residues. The ends were cut back, 4 bases at V and 7 bases at J, with 14 bases in the middle. CDR1 is LNHNV, CDR2 YYDKDF, per germline (reference sequence). This CDR3 reads CATSIRWGEEQYF. For the CDR3, the DNA is TGTGCCACCAGCATTAGATGGGGGGAGGAGCAGTACTTC.

This clonotype is judged medium-sized. This chain connects TRBV29-1 to TRBJ2-1; TRBD2 agrees at 10 bases. In germline, CDR1 is SQVTM, CDR2 ANQGSEA. There are 15 residues in the CDR3. The V gene end was trimmed by 6 bases and the J gene end by 4 bases; junction bases not matched to a gene: 9. The CDR3 spells CSVVSGGAAYNEQFF. The CDR3 DNA follows: TGCAGCGTAGTGAGCGGGGGGGCCGCGTACAATGAGCAGTTCTTC.